This is a list of T cell receptor beta chains from one sample in a study of T cell responses to AZD1222 COVID-19 vaccine. Method: immunoSEQ multiplex PCR; TCRdb's copy keeps in-frame clones and lacks some. Of roughly 130,000 clones detected, approximately 90% appear once; the ten largest clones hold about 2.1%. The specimen was peripheral blood, collected on day 0 of AZD1222 vaccination. The receptor set was obtained from an adult in good health. The CDR3 runs from the conserved cysteine through the conserved F or W. Each record gives: D gene, clone size, V gene, J gene, CDR3 DNA, CDR3 protein. A D gene is named only where the DNA matches it firmly. The size field is filled for only some rows; it gives once, few, many or a size class.

-	-	TRBV18	TRBJ2-7	TGTGCCAGCTCACCAACCGGGACGGGCGAGCAGTACTTC	CASSPTGTGEQYF
TRBD1	-	TRBV10-3	TRBJ2-7	TGTGCCATCAGAGGGGACAGGGGGTCCTACGAGCAGTACTTC	CAIRGDRGSYEQYF
TRBD1	-	TRBV4-1	TRBJ1-1	TGCGCCAGCAGCCACTTGACAGGGAGAAACACTGAAGCTTTCTTT	CASSHLTGRNTEAFF
TRBD1	-	TRBV6-4	TRBJ2-2	TGTGCCAGCAGACTGACAGGGGCGAACACCGGGGAGCTGTTTTTT	CASRLTGANTGELFF
-	-	TRBV3-1/TRBV3-2	TRBJ2-2	TGTGCCAGCAGCCAACAAAACCTACAGGGAGGGGAGCTGTTTTTT	CASSQQNLQGGELFF
-	once	TRBV7-9	TRBJ2-5	TGTGCCAGCAGCCCGGGTGGGCATAACCAAGAGACCCAGTACTTC	CASSPGGHNQETQYF
-	-	TRBV4-2	TRBJ1-1	TGTGCCAGCAGCCAAGATGGCGGAGAAGCTTTCTTT	CASSQDGGEAFF
-	-	TRBV10-3	TRBJ2-7	TGTGCCATCAGTGAGTCAACCCTCAATGAGCAGTACTTC	CAISESTLNEQYF
TRBD1	-	TRBV5-4	TRBJ1-5	TGTGCCAGCAGCGACAGGGGCAATCAGCCCCAGCATTTT	CASSDRGNQPQHF
-	-	TRBV18	TRBJ1-6	TGTGCCAGCTCACCAGAAGGCCGGGGGCCACCCCTCCACTTT	CASSPEGRGPPLHF
TRBD1	-	TRBV10-1	TRBJ1-2	TGCGCCAGCAGTAAAGACAGGGGGCTATCCGGCTACACCTTC	CASSKDRGLSGYTF
-	once	TRBV7-9	TRBJ1-1	TGTGCCACCCTCACAACCGCAGGCATGAACACTGAAGCTTTCTTT	CATLTTAGMNTEAFF
-	-	TRBV5-1	TRBJ1-6	TGCGCCAGCAGCGCCGTCCACCGGGTCGACAAAAAAGGCTCCTATAATTCACCCCTCCACTTT	CASSAVHRVDKKGSYNSPLHF
-	-	TRBV18	TRBJ1-2	TGTGCCAGCTCCCCTGGGTCCCTTCAGGCGTATGGCTACACCTTC	CASSPGSLQAYGYTF
TRBD1	-	TRBV6-5	TRBJ1-1	TGTGCCGTTTCCAGGGGGCGGAACGCTGAAGCTTTCTTT	CAVSRGRNAEAFF
-	-	TRBV6-6	TRBJ1-5	TGTGCCAGCAGTTTATACGGGAGAAATCAGCCCCAGCATTTT	CASSLYGRNQPQHF
-	-	TRBV10-1	TRBJ1-2	TGCGCCAGCAGACGGGCCCACATTTATGGCTACACCTTC	CASRRAHIYGYTF
TRBD2	-	TRBV7-7	TRBJ2-1	TGTGCTAGCAGCTTAGGTGGTGTTCGGGGGGATGAGCAGTTCTTC	CASSLGGVRGDEQFF
TRBD1	-	TRBV6-2/TRBV6-3	TRBJ1-2	TGTGCCAGCAGCGGACAGGGCTATGGCTACACCTTC	CASSGQGYGYTF
-	-	TRBV5-4	TRBJ1-5	TGTGCCAGCAGCTCGGGACTGTCCAATCAGCCCCAGCATTTT	CASSSGLSNQPQHF
-	-	TRBV6-2/TRBV6-3	TRBJ1-2	TGTGCCAGCAGTTACTCGGGCGTACTTAACTATGGCTACACCTTC	CASSYSGVLNYGYTF
TRBD2	-	TRBV5-1	TRBJ2-7	TGCGCCAGCAGCTTGGGGAGTACTAGCGGGGGCTTCTACGAGCAGTACTTC	CASSLGSTSGGFYEQYF
-	-	TRBV5-1	TRBJ1-4	TGCGCCAGCAGCGTGCAGGATGCCGAAAAACTGTTTTTT	CASSVQDAEKLFF
-	-	TRBV6-1	TRBJ1-4	TGTGCCAGCAGTGCTTCTAATCGGGGAGGAAATGAAAAACTGTTTTTT	CASSASNRGGNEKLFF
-	-	TRBV3-1/TRBV3-2	TRBJ1-4	TGTGCCAGCAGCCCCGGAGAGTTTAGAGTCCTGTTTTTT	CASSPGEFRVLFF
TRBD1	-	TRBV4-3	TRBJ1-2	TGCGCCAGCAGCCCTCGGACAGGGTGGAACTATGGCTACACCTTC	CASSPRTGWNYGYTF
TRBD2	-	TRBV4-1	TRBJ2-5	TGCGCCAGCAGCCTCGCGGGGGGCGCGACCCAGTACTTC	CASSLAGGATQYF
TRBD2	-	TRBV19	TRBJ2-3	TGTGCCAGTAGTATAGACCCCCCTGGCGGGGGGGCCGCGGATACGCAGTATTTT	CASSIDPPGGGAADTQYF
-	-	TRBV7-9	TRBJ1-4	TGTGCCAGCAGCTTAGGTGGGCGGAATCGGGTAAAACTGTTTTTT	CASSLGGRNRVKLFF
-	once	TRBV6-5	TRBJ1-5	TGTGCCAGCAGTTACTCCACAGATGGGAGCAATCAGCCCCAGCATTTT	CASSYSTDGSNQPQHF
-	-	TRBV5-4	TRBJ1-6	TGTGCCAGCAGCCAGCGGGACCGCGATAATTCACCCCTCCACTTT	CASSQRDRDNSPLHF
-	-	TRBV29-1	TRBJ2-5	TGCAGCCCACTCGTCGCAGGGCAAGAGACCCAGTACTTC	CSPLVAGQETQYF
-	-	TRBV11-2	TRBJ1-1	TGTGCCAGCAGCTTTGCCACCGGGGGAACTGAAGCTTTCTTT	CASSFATGGTEAFF
-	once	TRBV2	TRBJ1-1	TGTGCCAGCAGTGAAGCCCGGGGAAGGGGCACTGAAGCTTTCTTT	CASSEARGRGTEAFF
-	-	TRBV7-2	TRBJ2-7	TGTGCCAGCAGCCTTGGGGGGACAGAGGCCTACGAGCAGTACTTC	CASSLGGTEAYEQYF
-	once	TRBV30	TRBJ2-1	TGTGCCTGGAGTAGGGCCTACAATGAGCAGTTCTTC	CAWSRAYNEQFF
-	-	TRBV5-1	TRBJ2-2	TGCGCCAGCAGCGTGGGGGCGAACACCGGGGAGCTGTTTTTT	CASSVGANTGELFF
TRBD2	-	TRBV5-1	TRBJ2-1	TGCGCCAGCAGCTCGACTAGCGTGGAGCAGTTCTTC	CASSSTSVEQFF
-	-	TRBV11-2	TRBJ1-2	TGTGCCAGCAGCTTAGGCACGGTGAACTATGGCTACACCTTC	CASSLGTVNYGYTF
-	-	TRBV5-1	TRBJ1-2	TGCGCCAGCAGCTTGGACGGGTACGGCTACACCTTC	CASSLDGYGYTF